This passage covers 6 T cell receptor beta chains from one sample sequenced in a study of shared clonotypes between healthy human individuals. TCRdb's copy holds only in-frame clones and misses some; the assay was immunoSEQ multiplex PCR. Among 2 million or so clones, 85% to 95% were seen once, and the ten largest hold 0.1% to 0.15%. Sequenced input: naive CD4+ T cells sorted from blood. Subset given: CD45RA+ positively selected. These receptors were collected from a man between 18 and 35 years old in good health.

The chain employs TRBV5-8 and TRBJ2-1; D uncertain. Trimming pared 0 bases from V and 8 bases from J, leaving 12 bases between. Germline values: CDR1 SGHTS, CDR2 YDEGEE. This CDR3 has 14 amino acids. CDR3 loop: CASSLEPRRDEQFF. CDR3 DNA: TGTGCCAGCAGCTTGGAACCCCGCCGGGATGAGCAGTTCTTC.

The chain recombines TRBV6-6 with TRBJ2-7; TRBD1 might be the D (6 bases). V was clipped by 6 bases and J by 2 bases, with 14 bases between them. The V gene's germline CDR1 is MNHNY and CDR2 SVGAGI (reference sequence). The CDR3 extends over 14 amino acids. This CDR3 reads CASRPGQPTYEQYF. In DNA form, the CDR3 reads TGTGCCAGCAGACCTGGACAGCCGACCTACGAGCAGTACTTC.

The chain joins TRBV18 to TRBJ2-7; D may be TRBD1 (6 bases). CDR1 is KGHSH, CDR2 LQKENI, per germline. This CDR3 has 14 residues. Trimming left V 3 bases short and J 9 bases short, with 18 bases between. The chain's CDR3 is CASSPDSSGFGQYF. CDR3 sequence (DNA): TGTGCCAGCTCACCGGACAGCTCGGGCTTCGGGCAGTACTTC. Full variable domain (rest looked up from reference TRBV18 and TRBJ2-7): NAGVMQNPRHLVRRRGQEARLRCSPMKGHSHVYWYRQLPEEGLKFMVYLQKENIIDESGMPKERFSAEFPKEGPSILRIQQVVRGDSAAYFCASSPDSSGFGQYFGPGTRLTVT.

V gene TRBV29-1 combines with J gene TRBJ1-2, with D possibly being TRBD1 (6 bases). The V and J ends lost 1 base and 7 bases respectively, with 13 bases between them. Germline CDR1 is SQVTM and CDR2 is ANQGSEA. This CDR3 contains 13 residues. The CDR3 coding sequence is TGCAGCGTTGAAGTAGCGGGGGCGTCTGGCTACACCTTC. The encoded protein is CSVEVAGASGYTF.

This clone was picked up many times. The sample holds other DNA sequences that translate to the same CDR3. The chain couples TRBV5-1 to TRBJ2-7; D is possibly TRBD2 (6 bases). Germline assignment: CDR1 SGHRS and CDR2 YFSETQ. The CDR3 length is 16 residues. The V end was cut by 0 bases, the J end by 2 bases, with 15 bases between. This chain's CDR3 is CASSLEGRDPPYEQYF. The CDR3 region has the DNA TGCGCCAGCAGCTTGGAGGGGCGGGATCCTCCCTACGAGCAGTACTTC.

The chain recombines TRBV19 with TRBJ1-1; a weak D match, TRBD1 (6 bases). CDR1 LNHDA and CDR2 SQIVND come from the germline V gene (reference sequence). The CDR3 sequence is 14 residues long. V gave up 7 bases and J gave up 0 bases, with 12 bases separating them. The CDR3 nucleotides are TGTGCCAGTACCCCACAGGGCATGAACACTGAAGCTTTCTTT. As protein: CASTPQGMNTEAFF.